This T cell receptor (beta chain) was recovered during a study of tumor-infiltrating lymphocytes in primary liver carcinoma. Background on the study: The patients, men and women alike, were aged 30 to 69 years. Points from the study as a whole: Present in all five tumor regions were only about 7.5-24% of the top clones.

Investigators took RNA and DNA out together from roughly 18-30 mg of unsorted bulk tissue. Samples were taken from five separate regions of every tumor. Viable tumor cell content exceeded 80% in every tumor sample. To note about this clonotype: Antigen unknown. At one of its ends the junction is not consistent with the germline gene, which may arise from a read error.

A constant-region primer served to make TCR beta cDNA from roughly 460 ng total RNA. Nested multiplex PCR, run for three rounds with slightly modified ARM-PCR, yielded TCR beta libraries. With TRBV1-TRBV30 forward primers and a C-beta reverse primer, the first two PCR rounds were run for 10 to 11 cycles each. TCRdb re-derived calls from the multiplex PCR reads in MiXCR, one entry per CDR3 protein. The sample lists about 99,000 distinct CDR3 sequences, almost 70% seen once, with roughly 10% in the top ten. The CDR3 spans 15 residues. Germline V CDR1 and CDR2: SGHNT, YENEEA. This TCR was recovered from a woman in her fifties or sixties with primary liver carcinoma and hepatitis B virus infection. This sequence joins TRBV11-3 and TRBJ2-2; no definite D call. Sequenced input: liver tumor tissue from sampling region 5. Sample subset: tumor region T5, tumor centre. Here the CDR3 reads CANSLDKGNTGELFF. The CDR3 DNA reads as TGTGCCAACAGCTTAGATAAAGGTAACACCGGGGAGCTGTTTTTT.